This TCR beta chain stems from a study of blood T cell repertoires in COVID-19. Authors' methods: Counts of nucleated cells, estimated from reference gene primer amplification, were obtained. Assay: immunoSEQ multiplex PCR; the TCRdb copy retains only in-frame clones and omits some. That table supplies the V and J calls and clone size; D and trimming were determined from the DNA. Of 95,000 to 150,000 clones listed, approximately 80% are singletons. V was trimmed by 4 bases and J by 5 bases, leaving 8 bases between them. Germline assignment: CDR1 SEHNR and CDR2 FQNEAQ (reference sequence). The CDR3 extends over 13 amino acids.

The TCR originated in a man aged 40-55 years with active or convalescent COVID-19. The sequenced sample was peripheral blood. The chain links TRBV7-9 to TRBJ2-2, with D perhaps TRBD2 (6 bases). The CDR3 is CASSSRGTGELFF. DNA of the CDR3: TGTGCCAGCAGCTCTCGGGGGACCGGGGAGCTGTTTTTT.